These 19 T cell receptor beta chains were all obtained from the same sample, sequenced in a study of PD-L1 blockade in urothelial cancer. The protocol was immunoSEQ multiplex PCR, while the TCRdb copy is restricted to in-frame clones and leaves out a portion. The sample has over 35,000 clones; 90% to 95% are singletons. The time point here: pretreatment peripheral blood. The material was PBMCs, obtained around atezolizumab (anti-PD-L1) treatment. The receptor set was obtained from an older woman with urothelial cancer.

This chain connects TRBV29-1 to TRBJ1-2, with D unresolved. The germline V and J ends were trimmed by 7 bases and 0 bases, with 12 bases remaining between them. This CDR3 spans 13 amino acids. From germline, CDR1 is SQVTM and CDR2 ANQGSEA. CDR3 protein: CSALLDTNYGYTF. The CDR3 DNA reads as TGCAGCGCCCTGCTTGACACTAACTATGGCTACACCTTC.

This rearrangement joins TRBV6-5 to TRBJ2-7; TRBD1 might be the D (6 bases). Trimming removed 3 bases at V and 7 bases at J, with 16 bases between. CDR1 and CDR2 (germline): MNHEY, SVGAGI. This CDR3 is built from 14 residues. CDR3 DNA: TGTGCCAGCAGTTATAACCGACAGGTCCGAGAGCAGTACTTC. Protein product: CASSYNRQVREQYF.

This clone was seen only once. V gene TRBV9 combines with J gene TRBJ1-1; tentatively, D is TRBD1 (6 bases). V dropped 3 bases and J dropped 0 bases, with 6 bases sitting between them. The CDR3 has 13 amino acids. CDR1 is SGDLS, CDR2 YYNGEE, per germline. The CDR3, as DNA: TGTGCCAGCAGCGGGACAGTGAACACTGAAGCTTTCTTT. It encodes CASSGTVNTEAFF.

This chain links TRBV7-8 with TRBJ1-2; 11 bases align to TRBD1. After removal of 4 bases from V and 8 bases from J, the junction contained 6 bases not matched to a gene. The CDR3 loop spans 14 amino acids. Germline CDR1 SGHVS, CDR2 FQNEAQ. CDR3 DNA sequence: TGTGCCAGCAGCTCTAGGACAGGGGGCGAAGGCTACACCTTC. Its protein is CASSSRTGGEGYTF.

The chain carries TRBV6-6 and TRBJ1-1, with TRBD1 identical over 7 bases. Unmatched junction bases numbered 3, after V lost 2 bases and J lost 0 bases. The CDR3 has 15 amino acids. CDR1 and CDR2 from the germline V gene are MNHNY and SVGAGI (reference sequence). CDR3 DNA: TGTGCCAGCAGTTACACAGGGGCTCTGAACACTGAAGCTTTCTTT. Amino acids: CASSYTGALNTEAFF.

V is TRBV4-1 and J is TRBJ2-7, with 8 positions matching TRBD2. The CDR3 has 15 amino acids. CDR1 and CDR2 (germline): MGHRA, YSYEKL. V lost 4 bases, J lost 3 bases, and 8 bases stayed unmatched. DNA for the CDR3: TGCGCCAGCAGCCCCCAAATCACTAGCGGCTACGAGCAGTACTTC. Encoded protein: CASSPQITSGYEQYF.

The chain is built from TRBV15 and TRBJ2-2; the D is unclear. V was shortened by 1 base and J by 4 bases, with 10 bases between the two germline ends. CDR1 is LNHNV, CDR2 YYDKDF, per germline (reference sequence). CDR3 length: 15 amino acids. CDR3 nucleotides: TGTGCCACCAGCAGAGGCGGATCTAGCACCGGGGAGCTGTTTTTT. This gives the protein CATSRGGSSTGELFF.

This clone appeared a single time. The rearrangement links TRBV6-6 to TRBJ1-5; no reliable D call. This CDR3 is built from 15 residues. Deletions cut 2 bases from V and 2 bases from J, with 10 bases between. Germline-derived CDR1 and CDR2 are MNHNY and SVGAGI (reference sequence). This chain's CDR3 is CASSYGQQGNQPQHF. CDR3 in DNA: TGTGCCAGCAGTTACGGCCAGCAGGGCAATCAGCCCCAGCATTTT.

The V gene is TRBV28, the J gene TRBJ1-4; TRBD1 matches at 7 bases. V gave up 7 bases and J gave up 4 bases; unmatched junction bases: 3. This CDR3 contains 13 residues. CDR1 is MDHEN, CDR2 SYDVKM, per germline. Written as DNA, the CDR3 is TGTGCCAGCAACGGACAGGTTAATGAAAAACTGTTTTTT. Protein sequence: CASNGQVNEKLFF.

The chain employs TRBV2 and TRBJ1-2; the match to TRBD1 covers 8 bases. CDR1 and CDR2 (germline): SNHLY, FYNNEI. This CDR3 spans 13 amino acids. Losses at the gene ends were 4 bases for V and 6 bases for J; bases not matched to a gene: 4. CDR3 in DNA: TGTGCCAGCAGTGCCAGGGGGCTGGATGGCTACACCTTC. Amino acids: CASSARGLDGYTF.

The chain recombines TRBV7-3 with TRBJ2-1; 10 nucleotides agree with TRBD2. J gave up 9 bases and V 5 bases, and 16 bases lay outside the gene matches. Germline-derived CDR1 and CDR2 are SGHTA and FQGTGA. The CDR3 has 17 amino acids. This CDR3 is CASSPTRAEREGAEQFF. CDR3 bases: TGTGCCAGCAGCCCGACCAGGGCCGAGCGGGAGGGGGCTGAGCAGTTCTTC.

The V gene is TRBV11-2, the J gene TRBJ2-2; tentative D call: TRBD1 (6 bases). CDR1 is SGHAT and CDR2 is FQNNGV in the germline V gene. The V end lost 3 bases, the J end lost 5 bases, and 16 bases lay between the germline ends. This CDR3 has 16 amino acids. CDR3 protein: CASSFRTTQGTGELFF. The CDR3 DNA follows: TGTGCCAGCAGCTTTCGAACCACCCAGGGGACCGGGGAGCTGTTTTTT.

J is TRBJ2-2 and V is TRBV28; 7 positions agree with TRBD1. The germline CDR1 and CDR2 sequences are MDHEN and SYDVKM. The CDR3 runs to 17 residues. After removal of 2 bases from V and 5 bases from J, the junction contained 11 bases not matched to a gene. The CDR3 nucleotides read TGTGCCAGCAGTTTACTCCGGACAGGCGGGTATACCGGGGAGCTGTTTTTT. Translation gives CASSLLRTGGYTGELFF.

The chain carries TRBV9 and TRBJ2-1; TRBD2 aligns across 10 bases. Germline CDR1 SGDLS, CDR2 YYNGEE. This CDR3 has 16 amino acids. Trimming cost V 0 bases and J 7 bases; bases outside gene matches: 7. In DNA form, the CDR3 reads TGTGCCAGCAGCGTAGCTCCTAGCGGGGGATTTAATGAGCAGTTCTTC. This codes for CASSVAPSGGFNEQFF.

The chain is built from TRBV6-6 and TRBJ2-1; 9 nucleotides line up with TRBD1. This CDR3 spans 15 amino acids. V trimming: 2 bases; J trimming: 9 bases; junction bases outside the gene matches: 8. Germline V gene data show CDR1 as MNHNY and CDR2 as SVGAGI (reference sequence). The CDR3 DNA sequence: TGTGCCAGCAGTTACACTGGGACAGGGTTGGGTGAGCAGTTCTTC. Amino acids: CASSYTGTGLGEQFF.

The gene calls are TRBV28 and TRBJ2-4, with a tentative D call TRBD2 (6 bases). Trimming cost V 7 bases and J 1 base, with 17 bases left between them. Germline-derived CDR1 and CDR2 are MDHEN and SYDVKM. The CDR3 is made up of 16 amino acids. The DNA of the CDR3 is TGTGCCAGCAACCCTGAGTTAGGGAGGGCCAAAAACATTCAGTACTTC. It yields the protein CASNPELGRAKNIQYF.

V gene TRBV5-4 combines with J gene TRBJ2-3; 9 positions match TRBD1. J lost 6 bases, V lost 8 bases, and 22 bases had no gene match. Germline assignment: CDR1 SGHNT and CDR2 YYREEE (reference sequence). The CDR3 has 18 amino acids. The CDR3 DNA is TGTGCCAGTCGGTCCGGGACAGGGTATGGGCGGGGTTCGGATACGCAGTATTTT. It translates to CASRSGTGYGRGSDTQYF.

This rearrangement joins TRBV7-6 to TRBJ1-1; the D is unclear. With 2 bases removed from V and 0 bases from J, the gap between germline ends came to 4 bases. The CDR3 has 13 amino acids. Germline lookup yields CDR1 SGHVS and CDR2 FNYEAQ. CDR3 residues: CASSLTVNTEAFF. In DNA form, the CDR3 reads TGTGCCAGCAGCTTAACGGTGAACACTGAAGCTTTCTTT.

V usage is TRBV4-1 and J usage is TRBJ2-1, with D possibly TRBD2 on 5 matching bases. This CDR3 has 17 residues. V gave up 1 base and J gave up 1 base, with 14 bases separating them. Per the germline V gene, CDR1 is MGHRA and CDR2 is YSYEKL. In DNA, the CDR3 is TGCGCCAGCAGCCAAGTAAAGGCGGGCCGATCCTACAATGAGCAGTTCTTC. Translating gives CASSQVKAGRSYNEQFF.